Below are 32 T cell receptor beta chains sequenced from a single sample in a study of spatial heterogeneity in lung cancer. The time point was: blood at routine non-recurrence follow-up after resection. Tumor, nontumor lung or frozen PBMC supplied whole RNA that was sequenced unsorted. From the 5' RACE reads, TCRdb called clonotypes with MiXCR, one entry per CDR3 protein. The sample comprises about 52,000 distinct CDR3 sequences, roughly 8.1% of which are singletons, and about a third rests with the top ten. Sequenced here: PBMCs, sampled at follow-up. The receptors were gathered from a female donor with early-stage non-small cell lung cancer.

This clonotype was counted between two and nine times. This chain joins TRBV4-2 and TRBJ1-2, with no clear D. This CDR3 is built from 12 residues. Per germline, CDR1 LGHNA and CDR2 YNFKEQ. Deletions cut 4 bases from V and 6 bases from J, with 9 bases between. Here the CDR3 reads CASSLNRDGYTF. The CDR3 DNA follows: TGTGCCAGCAGCCTAAACAGAGATGGCTACACCTTC.

This clonotype was observed a handful of times. The chain is built from TRBV6-5 and TRBJ1-6; D gene uncertain. From germline, CDR1 is MNHEY and CDR2 SVGAGI. Deletions cut 2 bases from V and 10 bases from J, with 12 bases between. The CDR3 extends over 14 amino acids. The CDR3 reads CASSYGREESPLHF. CDR3 in DNA: TGTGCCAGCAGTTACGGTAGGGAGGAATCACCCCTCCACTTT.

At least ten counts were recorded for this clonotype. The J gene is TRBJ2-2, the V gene TRBV20-1; tentative D call: TRBD2 (6 bases). The V end lost 6 bases, the J end lost 3 bases, and 17 bases lay between the germline ends. The CDR3 contains 15 residues. CDR1 and CDR2 (germline): DFQATT, SNEGSKA (reference sequence). The CDR3 sequence: CSARSGWRDTGELFF. In nucleotides, the CDR3 is TGCAGTGCCCGGAGTGGGTGGAGGGACACCGGGGAGCTGTTTTTT.

This clonotype was detected only a few times. The chain has TRBV6-6 and TRBJ2-1; 8 bases align to TRBD2. The V gene end was trimmed by 5 bases and the J gene end by 13 bases; junction bases not matched to a gene: 7. Per germline, CDR1 MNHNY and CDR2 SVGAGI (reference sequence). The CDR3 has 12 amino acids. CDR3 in DNA: TGTGCCAGCAGTCCGAGTAGCGGGGACCAGTTCTTC. This sequence encodes CASSPSSGDQFF.

This clonotype was seen more than once but under ten times. The chain combines TRBV6-1 with TRBJ2-3; the D gene is possibly TRBD2 (6 bases). Germline CDR1 reads MNHNS; CDR2 reads SASEGT. V shed 6 bases and J shed 0 bases, with 7 bases lying between them. The CDR3 runs to 13 residues. CDR3 DNA sequence: TGTGCCAGCAGGGACTACAGCACAGATACGCAGTATTTT. It translates to CASRDYSTDTQYF.

This clonotype was detected many times. The gene calls are TRBV5-1 and TRBJ1-1, with D possibly being TRBD1 (6 bases). The germline V gene has CDR1 SGHRS and CDR2 YFSETQ. V lost 4 bases to trimming and J lost 6 bases, with 13 bases between them. CDR3 length: 13 residues. The CDR3 nucleotides read TGCGCCAGCAGCGAGGGGGTCTCGGCTGAAGCTTTCTTT. Translation gives CASSEGVSAEAFF.

In its sample, this clonotype was seen many times. The chain is built from TRBV27 and TRBJ2-7; possible D gene TRBD1, 6 bases. Germline V gene sequence: CDR1 MNHEY, CDR2 SMNVEV (reference sequence). This CDR3 region has 14 residues. Between the trimmed V and J ends, which lost 5 bases and 3 bases, there was a span of 14 bases. The CDR3 spells CASSPWDKNYEQYF. In DNA form, the CDR3 reads TGTGCCAGCAGTCCGTGGGACAAAAACTACGAGCAGTACTTC.

This clonotype was counted at least ten times. V is TRBV5-4 and J is TRBJ1-4; D possibly corresponds to TRBD1 (5 bases). The CDR3 spans 15 residues. The germline V gene has CDR1 SGHNT and CDR2 YYREEE (reference sequence). Trimming shortened V by 3 bases and J by 0 bases, and 9 bases separated the two germline ends. CDR3 sequence reads: CASSSTGATNEKLFF. CDR3 coding DNA: TGTGCCAGCAGCTCTACAGGTGCAACTAATGAAAAACTGTTTTTT.

This clonotype was found many times. The chain combines TRBV20-1 with TRBJ2-1; D is perhaps TRBD2 (6 bases). Germline CDR1 and CDR2: DFQATT and SNEGSKA (reference sequence). Trimming shortened V by 5 bases and J by 4 bases, and 6 bases separated the two germline ends. This CDR3 contains 11 residues. CDR3 coding DNA: TGCAGTGCTGGAGGGTACAATGAGCAGTTCTTC. It encodes CSAGGYNEQFF.

This clonotype was seen at least ten times. The V gene is TRBV28, the J gene TRBJ1-2, with a weak D call TRBD1 (6 bases). The ends were cut back, 2 bases at V and 4 bases at J, with 17 bases in the middle. The CDR3 runs 16 residues. Germline-derived CDR1 and CDR2 are MDHEN and SYDVKM. DNA for the CDR3: TGTGCCAGCAGTTTAGCGTCGACGGAAGGGGGCTATGGCTACACCTTC. This translates into CASSLASTEGGYGYTF.

This clonotype appeared many times. The chain carries TRBV7-2 and TRBJ1-1; 7 bases align to TRBD1. The trim removed 5 bases at V and 4 bases at J, leaving 7 bases unmatched. CDR3 size: 14 residues. Germline V gene data show CDR1 as SGHTA and CDR2 as FQGNSA. CDR3 sequence: CASSRRQGLTEAFF. CDR3 nucleotide sequence: TGTGCCAGCAGCCGACGACAGGGACTCACTGAAGCTTTCTTT.

This clonotype was recorded many times. V and J are TRBV3-1 and TRBJ1-2, with 8 bases identical to TRBD1. Germline V gene sequence: CDR1 LGHDT, CDR2 YNNKEL (reference sequence). The CDR3 is made up of 16 amino acids. The J segment lost 6 bases and the V segment lost 1 base, leaving 10 bases of the junction unmatched. The CDR3 region is CASSQGFSGTGHGYTF. CDR3 in DNA: TGTGCCAGCAGCCAAGGCTTTAGCGGGACAGGCCATGGCTACACCTTC. The full variable domain, with the rest looked up from reference TRBV3-1 and TRBJ1-2, is DTAVSQTPKYLVTQMGNDKSIKCEQNLGHDTMYWYKQDSKKFLKIMFSYNNKELIINETVPNRFSPKSPDKAHLNLHINSLELGDSAVYFCASSQGFSGTGHGYTFGSGTRLTVV.

This clonotype has just a few counts. The chain joins TRBV7-2 to TRBJ2-1; 14 bases align to TRBD2. The CDR3 consists of 16 residues. Germline V gives CDR1 SGHTA, CDR2 FQGNSA. J gave up 6 bases and V 3 bases, and 4 bases lay outside the gene matches. In DNA form, the CDR3 reads TGTGCCAGCAGCTTCCTGACTAGCGGGGGGGCCAATGAGCAGTTCTTC. Translating gives CASSFLTSGGANEQFF.

This chain uses TRBV7-9 with TRBJ2-5; 7 bases agree with TRBD2. The CDR3 contains 16 residues. V lost 7 bases to trimming and J lost 2 bases; unmatched junction nucleotides: 13. CDR1 SEHNR and CDR2 FQNEAQ come from the germline V gene (reference sequence). The CDR3 region has the DNA TGTGCCAGCATCCCCCCGAGGTCTAGCGGACAAGAGACCCAGTACTTC. Translation: CASIPPRSSGQETQYF.

This clonotype was counted ten times or more. The chain is built from TRBV6-5 and TRBJ2-1; TRBD1 aligns across 11 bases. The CDR3 is 15 amino acids. Trimming took 5 bases from V and 6 from J; bases not matched to a gene: 6. The V gene's germline CDR1 is MNHEY and CDR2 SVGAGI. The CDR3 protein is CASSPGTGGINEQFF. The CDR3, as DNA: TGTGCCAGCAGTCCCGGGACAGGGGGAATCAATGAGCAGTTCTTC.

This clonotype was counted many times. This chain uses TRBV29-1 with TRBJ2-7; D is possibly TRBD2 (5 bases). Looked up from germline, CDR1 is SQVTM and CDR2 is ANQGSEA. The CDR3 covers 11 residues. Trimming removed 4 bases at V and 1 base at J, with 5 bases between. The CDR3 loop is CSVAGSYEQYF. The CDR3 DNA reads TGCAGCGTTGCGGGGTCCTACGAGCAGTACTTC.

A few counts support this clonotype. V usage is TRBV6-6 and J usage is TRBJ1-3; D possibly corresponds to TRBD1 (6 bases). In germline, CDR1 is MNHNY, CDR2 SVGAGI (reference sequence). CDR3 length: 13 residues. Trimming cost V 7 bases and J 2 bases, with 9 bases left between them. CDR3 loop: CASMGATGNTIYF. The CDR3 DNA reads TGTGCCAGCATGGGGGCGACTGGAAACACCATATATTTT.

The chain is built from TRBV6-2 or TRBV6-3 and TRBJ2-5; TRBD1 matches 10 bases. From germline, CDR1 is MNHEY and CDR2 SVGEGT. The CDR3 contains 17 residues. Germline trimming cut 1 base from V and 0 bases from J; bases unmatched to any gene: 5. This chain's CDR3 is CASSYFLGTGDQETQYF. CDR3 DNA: TGTGCCAGCAGTTACTTCCTGGGGACAGGGGACCAAGAGACCCAGTACTTC.

This clonotype came up many times. This chain joins TRBV4-1 and TRBJ2-1; D possibly matches TRBD1 or TRBD2 (5 bases each). Germline-derived CDR1 and CDR2 are MGHRA and YSYEKL. This CDR3 is built from 15 residues. The ends were cut back, 4 bases at V and 2 bases at J, with 12 bases in the middle. This CDR3 is CASSPGTVPYNEQFF. CDR3 nucleotide sequence: TGCGCCAGCAGCCCTGGGACGGTCCCCTACAATGAGCAGTTCTTC.

This clonotype was observed at least ten times. This CDR3 reads CATSRAGGVGEKLFF. The CDR3 DNA reads as TGTGCCACCAGCAGAGCCGGCGGGGTGGGTGAAAAACTGTTTTTT. The rearrangement joins TRBV15 to TRBJ1-4, with D uncertain. CDR3 size: 15 residues. V dropped 1 base and J dropped 7 bases, with 13 bases sitting between them. Germline lookup yields CDR1 LNHNV and CDR2 YYDKDF (reference sequence).

This clonotype was observed a handful of times. Here the CDR3 reads CASFSYVSSSGANVLTF. CDR3 sequence (DNA): TGTGCCAGTTTCTCTTATGTCTCCTCGTCTGGGGCCAACGTCCTGACTTTC. The chain combines TRBV19 with TRBJ2-6; D gene uncertain. V lost 8 bases and J lost 1, with 18 bases in between. CDR3 length equals 17 residues. CDR1 LNHDA and CDR2 SQIVND come from the germline V gene (reference sequence).

This clonotype was observed a handful of times. The gene calls are TRBV7-2 and TRBJ1-4, with D possibly being TRBD1 (5 bases). CDR1 is SGHTA, CDR2 FQGNSA, per germline. The germline V and J ends were trimmed by 8 bases and 6 bases, with 16 bases remaining between them. This CDR3 region has 14 residues. The CDR3 spells CASGGVPWDEKLFF. Written as DNA, the CDR3 is TGTGCCAGCGGAGGGGTCCCATGGGATGAAAAACTGTTTTTT.

The CDR3 DNA is TGTGCCAGCAGCTTGTTACTAACGGGCACCGGGGAGCTGTTTTTT. Protein sequence: CASSLLLTGTGELFF. The V and J genes are TRBV5-5 and TRBJ2-2; no clear D. The ends were cut back, 1 base at V and 4 bases at J, with 11 bases in the middle. Germline lookup yields CDR1 SGHKS and CDR2 YYEKEE (reference sequence). CDR3 length: 15 residues.

This clonotype appeared many times. This chain links TRBV28 with TRBJ1-1; TRBD1 agrees at 8 bases. The CDR3 contains 15 residues. CDR1 and CDR2 (germline): MDHEN, SYDVKM. J gave up 1 base and V 6 bases, and 7 bases lay outside the gene matches. The CDR3: CASRSGGWGNTEAFF. CDR3 bases: TGTGCCAGCAGATCAGGGGGCTGGGGGAACACTGAAGCTTTCTTT. The entire variable domain, with the rest obtained from reference TRBV28 and TRBJ1-1, is as follows: DVKVTQSSRYLVKRTGEKVFLECVQDMDHENMFWYRQDPGLGLRLIYFSYDVKMKEKGDIPEGYSVSREKKERFSLILESASTNQTSMYLCASRSGGWGNTEAFFGQGTRLTVV.

This clonotype was seen many times. This chain joins TRBV7-9 and TRBJ1-6; possibly TRBD1 for D (5 bases). Germline V CDR1 and CDR2: SEHNR, FQNEAQ (reference sequence). CDR3 size: 16 residues. The V end lost 5 bases, the J end lost 2 bases, and 13 bases lay between the germline ends. CDR3 sequence: CASSPGLPTYNSPLHF. The CDR3 DNA sequence: TGTGCCAGCAGCCCGGGGCTCCCTACCTATAATTCACCCCTCCACTTT.

The chain carries TRBV3-1 and TRBJ1-1; no firm D call. Germline CDR1 is LGHDT and CDR2 is YNNKEL (reference sequence). V lost 3 bases and J lost 6, with 11 bases in between. This CDR3 region has 13 residues. CDR3: CASSQVESAEAFF. CDR3 DNA: TGTGCCAGCAGCCAGGTGGAAAGTGCTGAAGCTTTCTTT. The full variable domain, completed using reference TRBV3-1 and TRBJ1-1, is DTAVSQTPKYLVTQMGNDKSIKCEQNLGHDTMYWYKQDSKKFLKIMFSYNNKELIINETVPNRFSPKSPDKAHLNLHINSLELGDSAVYFCASSQVESAEAFFGQGTRLTVV.

This clonotype was observed at least ten times. The V gene is TRBV4-1, the J gene TRBJ1-5; D ambiguous. Per germline, CDR1 MGHRA and CDR2 YSYEKL. The CDR3 is made up of 17 amino acids. The germline V and J ends were trimmed by 0 bases and 1 base, with 13 bases remaining between them. CDR3 sequence (DNA): TGCGCCAGCAGCCAAGATGACGGAAGGGTGAGCAATCAGCCCCAGCATTTT. Residues: CASSQDDGRVSNQPQHF.

This clonotype was seen repeatedly, ten times or more. The chain recombines TRBV10-3 with TRBJ2-1; maybe TRBD2 (6 bases). CDR1 and CDR2 (germline): ENHRY, SYGVKD. This CDR3 is built from 17 residues. V shed 6 bases and J shed 0 bases, with 18 bases lying between them. The CDR3 spells CAISLELATFSYNEQFF. The CDR3 nucleotides are TGTGCCATCAGCTTAGAACTAGCCACCTTCTCCTACAATGAGCAGTTCTTC.

This clonotype was observed at least ten times. The chain uses TRBV5-6 and TRBJ1-5; D may be TRBD1 (5 bases). Trimming took 4 bases from V and 7 from J, leaving 18 bases between them. Looked up from germline, CDR1 is SGHDT and CDR2 is YYEEEE. The CDR3 is made up of 15 amino acids. CDR3: CASSRRQSRGQPQHF. The CDR3 coding sequence is TGTGCCAGCAGCAGAAGACAGAGCCGCGGGCAGCCCCAGCATTTT. Complete variable domain (other parts from reference TRBV5-6 and TRBJ1-5): DAGVTQSPTHLIKTRGQQVTLRCSPKSGHDTVSWYQQALGQGPQFIFQYYEEEERQRGNFPDRFSGHQFPNYSSELNVNALLLGDSALYLCASSRRQSRGQPQHFGDGTRLSIL.

In its sample, this clonotype was seen a few times. The rearrangement joins TRBV7-3 to TRBJ2-1; no reliable D call. This CDR3 contains 13 residues. Per the germline V gene, CDR1 is SGHTA and CDR2 is FQGTGA. Trimming stripped 1 base from V and 5 bases from J, with 6 bases between. CDR3: CASSLRWNNEQFF. The CDR3 coding sequence is TGTGCCAGCAGCTTAAGGTGGAACAATGAGCAGTTCTTC.

At least ten counts were recorded for this clonotype. V is TRBV5-1 and J is TRBJ2-3; tentatively, D is TRBD1 (5 bases). V lost 1 base to trimming and J lost 9 bases, with 6 bases between them. The CDR3 sequence is 11 residues long. Germline V gene lookup returns CDR1 SGHRS and CDR2 YFSETQ. Here the CDR3 DNA reads TGCGCCAGCAGCTTGCAGGGAACGCAGTATTTT. This codes for CASSLQGTQYF.

In its sample, this clonotype was seen many times. The rearrangement links TRBV20-1 to TRBJ1-2; D ambiguous. This CDR3 is 11 amino acids long. V was cut by 3 bases and J by 6 bases, with 8 bases left in between. Germline V gene sequence: CDR1 DFQATT, CDR2 SNEGSKA (reference sequence). The CDR3 region is CSARQAHGYTF. For the CDR3, the DNA is TGCAGTGCTAGGCAGGCGCATGGCTACACCTTC.